The 29 T cell receptor beta chains listed next were all sequenced from one sample in a study of cytomegalovirus exposure and HLA in healthy donors. Primers included in the PCR were 60 Vbeta and 13 Jbeta primers. Some clones are missing from TCRdb's copy, which holds only in-frame ones; the method was immunoSEQ multiplex PCR. The sample yields over 150,000 clones, 68% seen once. The sequenced material came from PBMCs. All receptors come from a man in his forties or fifties in good health and CMV-seronegative.

This sequence joins TRBV7-2 and TRBJ2-7; D is perhaps TRBD2 (6 bases). The germline CDR1 and CDR2 sequences are SGHTA and FQGNSA. This CDR3 region has 15 residues. V was pared by 5 bases and J by 5 bases, with 19 bases between. The CDR3 nucleotides read TGTGCCAGCAGCCTCTTTATAGCGGTCGAACACGAGCAGTACTTC. This translates into CASSLFIAVEHEQYF.

This rearrangement joins TRBV28 to TRBJ2-5; weak D call: TRBD2 (7 bases). The V and J ends lost 6 bases and 3 bases respectively, with 26 bases between them. The CDR3 spans 18 residues. Germline loops: CDR1 MDHEN, CDR2 SYDVKM. The CDR3 loop is CASSLGGQVGGIKETQYF. The DNA for the CDR3 is TGTGCCAGCAGCCTGGGGGGGCAAGTAGGTGGGATCAAAGAGACCCAGTACTTC.

The V gene is TRBV28, the J gene TRBJ1-1; possibly TRBD1 for D (5 bases). The CDR3 consists of 13 residues. The V gene's germline CDR1 is MDHEN and CDR2 SYDVKM. The germline V and J ends were trimmed by 1 base and 5 bases, with 8 bases remaining between them. CDR3 residues: CASSLLGRTEAFF. In nucleotides, the CDR3 is TGTGCCAGCAGTTTATTGGGGCGGACTGAAGCTTTCTTT.

This clone appeared once. The chain joins TRBV2 to TRBJ1-5; no firm D call. CDR1 and CDR2 from the germline V gene are SNHLY and FYNNEI. CDR3 length: 14 residues. Trimming pared 3 bases from V and 9 bases from J, leaving 15 bases between. The CDR3 nucleotides read TGTGCCAGCAGTGACTCGCGCACGGTCGGGCCCCAGCATTTT. Residues: CASSDSRTVGPQHF.

The chain is built from TRBV11-2 and TRBJ1-5; 7 bases fit TRBD1. J was trimmed by 11 bases and V by 1 base; bases with no gene match: 5. The CDR3 is made up of 13 amino acids. CDR1 is SGHAT and CDR2 is FQNNGV in the germline V gene. The CDR3 nucleotides read TGTGCCAGCAGCTTAGCAGGGGGTTTGTCCCAGCATTTT. The encoded protein is CASSLAGGLSQHF.

This clone came up once. J is TRBJ1-5 and V is TRBV28; D is unclear. V gave up 5 bases and J gave up 7 bases, with 9 bases separating them. The CDR3 runs 12 residues. CDR1 is MDHEN and CDR2 is SYDVKM in the germline V gene. CDR3 sequence reads: CASSPSEQPQHF. Here the CDR3 DNA reads TGTGCCAGCAGTCCAAGTGAGCAGCCCCAGCATTTT. The entire variable domain, with the rest obtained from reference TRBV28 and TRBJ1-5, is as follows: DVKVTQSSRYLVKRTGEKVFLECVQDMDHENMFWYRQDPGLGLRLIYFSYDVKMKEKGDIPEGYSVSREKKERFSLILESASTNQTSMYLCASSPSEQPQHFGDGTRLSIL.

The chain is built from TRBV5-4 and TRBJ1-1, with D tentatively TRBD1 (6 bases). The CDR3 runs to 15 residues. Germline V gene data show CDR1 as SGHNT and CDR2 as YYREEE (reference sequence). Trimming left V 0 bases short and J 2 bases short, with 11 bases between. CDR3 in DNA: TGTGCCAGCAGCTTGGCCACGGGGGGCAACACTGAAGCTTTCTTT. Its translation: CASSLATGGNTEAFF.

The genes are TRBV27 and TRBJ2-3, with TRBD1 matching over 9 bases. This CDR3 region has 15 residues. The V gene's germline CDR1 is MNHEY and CDR2 SMNVEV (reference sequence). Unmatched junction bases numbered 7, after V lost 3 bases and J lost 6 bases. CDR3 bases: TGTGCCAGCAGTTTTCGACAGGGGGGGATGGATACGCAGTATTTT. Its protein is CASSFRQGGMDTQYF.

V and J are TRBV4-3 and TRBJ2-1; D possibly corresponds to TRBD2 (5 bases). V shed 4 bases and J shed 1 base, with 11 bases lying between them. CDR3 size: 15 residues. Germline lookup yields CDR1 LGHNA and CDR2 YSLEER. The CDR3 sequence: CASSPRGVSYNEQFF. CDR3 coding DNA: TGCGCCAGCAGCCCCCGGGGAGTTTCCTACAATGAGCAGTTCTTC.

The rearrangement links TRBV5-1 to TRBJ1-1, with 8 nucleotides matching TRBD1. The CDR3 totals 15 residues. V lost 3 bases, J lost 2 bases, and 6 bases stayed unmatched. Germline-derived CDR1 and CDR2 are SGHRS and YFSETQ. The CDR3 sequence: CASSSTGVRNTEAFF. In nucleotides, the CDR3 is TGCGCCAGCAGCTCGACAGGGGTCCGTAACACTGAAGCTTTCTTT. Complete variable domain (other parts from reference TRBV5-1 and TRBJ1-1): KAGVTQTPRYLIKTRGQQVTLSCSPISGHRSVSWYQQTPGQGLQFLFEYFSETQRNKGNFPGRFSGRQFSNSRSEMNVSTLELGDSALYLCASSSTGVRNTEAFFGQGTRLTVV.

About this clone itself: One junction end does not reproduce the germline sequence, and a read error may be involved. This same CDR3 is encoded by further DNA sequences in the sample. The chain couples TRBV7-2 to TRBJ2-3; 8 nucleotides agree with TRBD2. The CDR3 spans 17 residues. Germline CDR1 and CDR2: SGHTA and FQGNSA. The DNA of the CDR3 is TGTGCCAGTAGCTTAGTTGCTGGGACTAGAGTAGGAGATACGCAGTATTTT. It codes for CASSLVAGTRVGDTQYF. The entire variable domain, with the rest obtained from reference TRBV7-2 and TRBJ2-3, is as follows: GAGVSQSPSNKVTEKGKDVELRCDPISGHTALYWYRQSLGQGLEFLIYFQGNSAPDKSGLPSDRFSAERTGGSVSTLTIQRTQQEDSAVYLCASSLVAGTRVGDTQYFGPGTRLTVL.

This rearrangement joins TRBV9 to TRBJ2-2; 7 nucleotides align to TRBD1. Germline CDR1 reads SGDLS; CDR2 reads YYNGEE. With 6 bases clipped from V and 3 bases from J, the junction kept 2 bases outside the gene matches. The CDR3 has 13 amino acids. The CDR3 here is CASNDRDTGELFF. Here the CDR3 DNA reads TGTGCCAGCAATGACAGGGACACCGGGGAGCTGTTTTTT.

The chain combines TRBV7-9 with TRBJ1-5; 9 nucleotides match TRBD1. J gave up 0 bases and V 4 bases, and 10 bases lay outside the gene matches. Germline V gene data show CDR1 as SEHNR and CDR2 as FQNEAQ (reference sequence). The CDR3 is 18 residues long. The CDR3: CASSSWTGARDSNQPQHF. CDR3 coding DNA: TGTGCCAGCAGCTCCTGGACAGGGGCGAGGGATAGCAATCAGCCCCAGCATTTT.

The chain joins TRBV5-4 to TRBJ2-7, with 7 bases identical to TRBD2. V lost 2 bases, J lost 3 bases, and 8 bases stayed unmatched. The germline CDR1 and CDR2 sequences are SGHNT and YYREEE (reference sequence). CDR3 length: 15 residues. CDR3 bases: TGTGCCAGCAGCTTAAAATCGACTAGCATCTACGAGCAGTACTTC. This gives the protein CASSLKSTSIYEQYF.

The chain couples TRBV6-1 to TRBJ1-3; tentative D call: TRBD1 (6 bases). The CDR3 consists of 18 residues. Trimming left V 2 bases short and J 2 bases short, with 19 bases between. In germline, CDR1 is MNHNS, CDR2 SASEGT. The CDR3 reads CASSEHPGKGGTGNTIYF. The CDR3 DNA reads TGTGCCAGCAGTGAACACCCCGGTAAAGGGGGTACTGGAAACACCATATATTTT.

This clone has more than one count but fewer than ten. The chain is built from TRBV10-3 and TRBJ1-1; 7 nucleotides align to TRBD1. This CDR3 spans 14 amino acids. The germline V gene has CDR1 ENHRY and CDR2 SYGVKD. V was clipped by 6 bases and J by 5 bases; unmatched bases: 9. CDR3 loop: CAIRSLTGLTEAFF. The CDR3 coding sequence is TGTGCCATCAGATCGTTGACAGGGCTAACTGAAGCTTTCTTT.

The rearrangement joins TRBV11-2 to TRBJ2-7, with D possibly being TRBD2 (6 bases). CDR1 is SGHAT and CDR2 is FQNNGV in the germline V gene. The CDR3 spans 13 residues. V lost 1 base and J lost 6, with 10 bases in between. The CDR3 sequence: CASSLAGGSEQYF. The CDR3 DNA reads as TGTGCCAGCAGCTTAGCTGGGGGGAGCGAGCAGTACTTC.

This chain links TRBV5-1 with TRBJ1-3; TRBD1 might be the D (5 bases). Germline values: CDR1 SGHRS, CDR2 YFSETQ. The CDR3 contains 15 residues. The V gene lost 4 bases and the J gene lost 0 bases, with 11 bases spanning the gap. In nucleotides, the CDR3 is TGCGCCAGCAGCGTGGGGCTTCTCTCTGGAAACACCATATATTTT. This gives the protein CASSVGLLSGNTIYF.

As concerns this clone: An end of the junction differs from the germline gene, which may be a read error. Other DNA sequences in this sample translate to the same CDR3. J is TRBJ1-1 and V is TRBV7-9, with a weak D call TRBD1 (6 bases). The germline gives CDR1 SEHNR, CDR2 FQNEAQ (reference sequence). The CDR3 runs to 16 residues. CDR3 amino acids: CASSLGGGTIEAEAFF. CDR3 bases: TGCGCCAGCAGCTTAGGGGGAGGTACCATAGAGGCTGAAGCTTTCTTT.

This chain joins TRBV13 and TRBJ1-5, with 10 bases identical to TRBD1. CDR3 length: 15 residues. CDR1 PRHDT and CDR2 FYEKMQ come from the germline V gene (reference sequence). V lost 5 bases to trimming and J lost 1 base; unmatched junction nucleotides: 2. In nucleotides, the CDR3 is TGTGCCAGCAGCCGGGGACAGGGGAGCAATCAGCCCCAGCATTTT. Its translation: CASSRGQGSNQPQHF.

CDR3 coding DNA: TGTGCCAGTACCCTAGCGGGGGCGACAGATACGCAGTATTTT. This translates into CASTLAGATDTQYF. The genes are TRBV19 and TRBJ2-3; TRBD2 aligns across 10 bases. From germline, CDR1 is LNHDA and CDR2 SQIVND (reference sequence). V gave up 7 bases and J gave up 3 bases; unmatched junction bases: 4. This CDR3 comprises 14 residues.

V is TRBV13 and J is TRBJ2-1, with 7 positions matching TRBD2. After removal of 8 bases from V and 4 bases from J, the junction contained 8 bases not matched to a gene. The CDR3 length is 14 residues. Germline lookup yields CDR1 PRHDT and CDR2 FYEKMQ (reference sequence). The CDR3 here is CASGKGGGYNEQFF. CDR3 DNA: TGTGCCAGCGGAAAGGGCGGGGGTTACAATGAGCAGTTCTTC. The entire variable domain, with the rest obtained from reference TRBV13 and TRBJ2-1, is as follows: AAGVIQSPRHLIKEKRETATLKCYPIPRHDTVYWYQQGPGQDPQFLISFYEKMQSDKGSIPDRFSAQQFSDYHSELNMSSLELGDSALYFCASGKGGGYNEQFFGPGTRLTVL.

This clone came up once. J is TRBJ1-1 and V is TRBV29-1; 9 bases match TRBD1. V dropped 6 bases and J dropped 9; count of bases not matched to a gene: 14. From germline, CDR1 is SQVTM and CDR2 ANQGSEA. The CDR3 contains 14 residues. CDR3 protein: CSVDAGTGIGKAFF. In DNA, the CDR3 is TGCAGCGTAGATGCCGGGACAGGGATAGGTAAAGCTTTCTTT.

This clone was counted between two and nine times. J is TRBJ2-3 and V is TRBV1; the table's D gene call, TRBD1, was not cross checked with the DNA. TRBV1 is flagged as a pseudogene. The length of the CDR3 is 14 residues. CDR3 sequence: CTSSQYRVADTQYF. The CDR3 DNA is TGCACCAGCAGCCAATACAGGGTCGCAGATACGCAGTATTTT.

Turning to this clone: At one end, the junction sequence differs from germline, possibly due to a read error. The rearrangement joins TRBV2 to TRBJ1-1; D might be TRBD1 (6 bases). From germline, CDR1 is SNHLY and CDR2 FYNNEI. The CDR3 length is 13 residues. The DNA of the CDR3 is TGTGTCAGCAGTGAACAGGGGAACACTGAAGCTTTCTTT. Protein sequence: CVSSEQGNTEAFF. Full variable domain (remainder filled in from reference TRBV2 and TRBJ1-1): EPEVTQTPSHQVTQMGQEVILRCVPISNHLYFYWYRQILGQKVEFLVSFYNNEISEKSEIFDDQFSVERPDGSNFTLKIRSTKLEDSAMYFCVSSEQGNTEAFFGQGTRLTVV.

The table lists this clone with a few counts. The V call is TRBV7-2, the J call TRBJ1-5; D unclear. This CDR3 is built from 16 residues. Germline CDR1 reads SGHTA; CDR2 reads FQGNSA. V lost 3 bases and J lost 2, with 14 bases in between. CDR3 residues: CASSFWALGGNQPQHF. CDR3 DNA sequence: TGTGCCAGCAGCTTTTGGGCCTTGGGAGGCAATCAGCCCCAGCATTTT.

The chain links TRBV9 to TRBJ2-5; the match to TRBD2 covers 9 bases. CDR1 is SGDLS, CDR2 YYNGEE, per germline. The junction had 15 bases not matched to a gene; V was cut back by 4 bases and J by 5 bases. The CDR3 is made up of 17 amino acids. The CDR3 DNA reads TGTGCCAGCAGCTTAGACCCGCGGGGGGGAAGGCGGGAGACCCAGTACTTC. It specifies CASSLDPRGGRRETQYF.

This rearrangement joins TRBV28 to TRBJ2-7; D unclear. The V gene lost 4 bases and the J gene lost 7 bases, with 11 bases spanning the gap. CDR1 and CDR2 (germline): MDHEN, SYDVKM. This CDR3 contains 12 residues. The CDR3 nucleotides are TGTGCCAGCAGTTCGCCTAGATCGGAGCAGTACTTC. Protein product: CASSSPRSEQYF.

The chain couples TRBV11-2 to TRBJ1-1; unclear D gene. The CDR3 consists of 16 residues. Germline values: CDR1 SGHAT, CDR2 FQNNGV. Trimming took 4 bases from V and 0 from J, leaving 15 bases between them. Written as DNA, the CDR3 is TGTGCCAGCAGCTCCTTCGGGAGAGCTATGAACACTGAAGCTTTCTTT. This translates into CASSSFGRAMNTEAFF.